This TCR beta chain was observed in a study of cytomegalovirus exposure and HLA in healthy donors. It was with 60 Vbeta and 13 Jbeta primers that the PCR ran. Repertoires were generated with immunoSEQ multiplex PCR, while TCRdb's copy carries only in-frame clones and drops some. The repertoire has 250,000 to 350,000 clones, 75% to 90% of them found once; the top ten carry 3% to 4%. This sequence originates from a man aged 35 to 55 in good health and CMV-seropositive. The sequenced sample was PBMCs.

The CDR3 reads CASSFLAGAKETQYF. DNA of the CDR3: TGTGCCAGCAGTTTTTTAGCGGGAGCGAAGGAGACCCAGTACTTC. The chain has TRBV28 and TRBJ2-5, with 9 bases aligning to TRBD2. This CDR3 is 15 amino acids long. V dropped 3 bases and J dropped 5; count of bases not matched to a gene: 7. Per the germline V gene, CDR1 is MDHEN and CDR2 is SYDVKM.